This T cell receptor beta chain was sequenced during a study of human T cells and chemical hapten exposure. Study background: On 2 cm by 2 cm of upper inner arm skin, sensitization was performed with 2% DPC. Weekly scalp doses of diphenylcyclopropenone were given to patients during the roughly 25-week study.

During construction of the library, unique molecular identifiers were attached to individual cDNA molecules for quantitative, reproducible TCR counting. TCRdb recomputed calls from the RACE reads with MiXCR, one row per CDR3 protein. The data show about 85,000 distinct CDR3 sequences, with 9.5% to 13% seen just once and roughly 1.6% held by the top ten. Indicated time point: patch test 2, 6 weeks after DPC sensitization. Treatment of the sample: therapeutic diphenylcyclopropenone sensitization with weekly scalp DPC. Every donor had alopecia and was 18 to 70 years old; all were suitable for DPC. A remark on this clonotype: One end of the junction varies from germline; a read error may be responsible.

The source is a man between 18 and 35 years old with alopecia areata. Some clones in this sample may be carry-over from other donors' samples. This sample comprised whole blood, obtained in connection with sensitization to the hapten diphenylcyclopropenone (DPC).

The CDR3 DNA is TGTGCCAGCATCTTGAGGGGACATAAAATAGAAGAGACCCAGTACTTC. Translation: CASILRGHKIEETQYF. The V and J genes are TRBV5-7 and TRBJ2-5; possibly TRBD1 for D (6 bases). TRBV5-7 has ORF status, its function being uncertain. The CDR3 is 16 amino acids.